The present T cell receptor beta chain was sequenced within a study of PD-1 blockade in classical Hodgkin lymphoma. As for time point: cycle 4 day 1 (C4D1), after around six weeks of nivolumab. Relapse was seen in all patients after autologous stem cell transplantation, and brentuximab vedotin exposure was variable. The study recorded best responses of complete response, partial response or progressive disease. The study's findings and limits: TCR diversity rose significantly by C4D1 in CD4+ but not CD8+ cells.

Germline loops: CDR1 SGHRS, CDR2 YFSETQ. The CDR3 sequence is 13 residues long. V was clipped by 0 bases and J by 3 bases, with 6 bases between them. Worth noting for this clone: Its antigen is not known. The sample holds other DNA sequences that translate to the same CDR3.

TCRdb's table, derived via immunoSEQ multiplex PCR, lists solely in-frame clones and lacks some. Of 46,000 or so clones in the sample, just under 80% were seen once. The chain employs TRBV5-1 and TRBJ1-2; D remains ambiguous. The sample consisted of peripheral blood mononuclear cells (PBMCs), taken before the fourth cycle of nivolumab. The clonotype comes from a human donor with classical Hodgkin lymphoma. Written as DNA, the CDR3 is TGCGCCAGCAGCTTGGACCTCGACTATGGCTACACCTTC. Protein sequence: CASSLDLDYGYTF.